Shown below are 32 T cell receptor beta chains from a single sample sequenced in a study of high-grade serous ovarian cancer treatment subgroups. The protocol was immunoSEQ multiplex PCR, while the TCRdb copy is restricted to in-frame clones and leaves out a portion. The repertoire holds about 39,000 clones, around 80% seen once, with roughly 3% in the top ten. Tumor tissue was taken before any definitive surgery or chemotherapy was given. Input material: tumor tissue. All receptors derive from a human donor with high-grade serous ovarian cancer.

The CDR3 DNA reads TGTGCCAGCAGCCCAGGGGACAGGGTCTACGAGCAGTACTTC. Protein: CASSPGDRVYEQYF. The chain is built from TRBV5-8 and TRBJ2-7, with TRBD1 matching over 9 bases. Trimming at V came to 4 bases and at J to 3 bases, leaving 5 bases not matched to a gene. In germline, CDR1 is SGHTS, CDR2 YDEGEE. This CDR3 has 14 amino acids.

The chain uses TRBV7-2 and TRBJ2-1; a weak D match, TRBD1 (6 bases). CDR1 is SGHTA, CDR2 FQGNSA, per germline. V shed 2 bases and J shed 6 bases, with 17 bases lying between them. This CDR3 contains 16 residues. For the CDR3, the DNA is TGTGCCAGCAGCTTACTCCCAGAGGGGGTGGTCAATGAGCAGTTCTTC. Its protein is CASSLLPEGVVNEQFF.

The J gene is TRBJ2-2, the V gene TRBV11-2, with TRBD1 matching 7 bases. There are 15 residues in the CDR3. CDR1 and CDR2 (germline): SGHAT, FQNNGV. Germline trimming cut 5 bases from V and 1 base from J; bases unmatched to any gene: 4. CDR3 DNA sequence: TGTGCCAGCAGCCCCGACAGGGTGAACACCGGGGAGCTGTTTTTT. It yields the protein CASSPDRVNTGELFF.

This CDR3 reads CASRESGTDTQYF. CDR3 coding DNA: TGTGCCAGCAGAGAGAGTGGGACAGATACGCAGTATTTT. This chain connects TRBV6-1 to TRBJ2-3; D uncertain. V lost 6 bases, J lost 3 bases, and 10 bases lay in between. This CDR3 is 13 amino acids long. Germline CDR1 MNHNS, CDR2 SASEGT.

The chain links TRBV5-6 to TRBJ2-7; possibly TRBD2 for D (6 bases). The V gene's germline CDR1 is SGHDT and CDR2 YYEEEE. The V end was cut by 4 bases, the J end by 3 bases, with 11 bases between. CDR3 length: 13 residues. The CDR3 loop is CASSDGTLYEQYF. In DNA, the CDR3 is TGTGCCAGCAGCGACGGGACTCTCTACGAGCAGTACTTC.

V usage is TRBV28 and J usage is TRBJ1-5, with D hard to call. The germline V gene has CDR1 MDHEN and CDR2 SYDVKM. Trimming pared 4 bases from V and 9 bases from J, leaving 22 bases between. This CDR3 has 16 residues. The CDR3 loop is CASSSPDTRLSTPQHF. CDR3 nucleotides: TGTGCCAGCAGTTCACCTGATACGAGACTCAGTACGCCCCAGCATTTT. Combining the CDR3 with reference TRBV28 and TRBJ1-5 gives the whole variable domain DVKVTQSSRYLVKRTGEKVFLECVQDMDHENMFWYRQDPGLGLRLIYFSYDVKMKEKGDIPEGYSVSREKKERFSLILESASTNQTSMYLCASSSPDTRLSTPQHFGDGTRLSIL.

This clone was recorded once. The V and J genes are TRBV13 and TRBJ1-4; a weak D match, TRBD1 (5 bases). This CDR3 spans 14 amino acids. The ends were cut back, 6 bases at V and 8 bases at J, with 16 bases in the middle. Per germline, CDR1 PRHDT and CDR2 FYEKMQ (reference sequence). CDR3 region: CASSSAGAQEKLFF. The CDR3 bases are TGTGCCAGCAGTTCAGCCGGGGCCCAAGAAAAACTGTTTTTT.

The chain carries TRBV5-6 and TRBJ1-6; D gene uncertain. Germline loops: CDR1 SGHDT, CDR2 YYEEEE. This CDR3 is 13 amino acids long. V shed 4 bases and J shed 8 bases, with 10 bases lying between them. The CDR3 region is CASSRPIHSPLHF. The DNA for the CDR3 is TGTGCCAGCAGCCGACCGATACATTCACCCCTCCACTTT.

The chain is built from TRBV29-1 and TRBJ2-7; TRBD1 aligns across 8 bases. The junction had 8 bases not matched to a gene; V was cut back by 7 bases and J by 0 bases. Germline loops: CDR1 SQVTM, CDR2 ANQGSEA. This CDR3 contains 14 residues. In DNA, the CDR3 is TGCAGCGCCGAGACAGGGGAAGTCTCCTACGAGCAGTACTTC. Amino acid sequence: CSAETGEVSYEQYF.

The CDR3 loop reads CASSPPTIRGGDTQYF. The CDR3 nucleotides are TGTGCCAGCAGTCCCCCAACGATCAGAGGTGGAGATACGCAGTATTTT. This chain connects TRBV28 to TRBJ2-3; D is unclear. The V gene lost 5 bases and the J gene lost 5 bases, with 20 bases spanning the gap. Germline V gene lookup returns CDR1 MDHEN and CDR2 SYDVKM. The CDR3 has 16 residues.

The rearrangement links TRBV10-3 to TRBJ1-2; D not certain. Germline V gene lookup returns CDR1 ENHRY and CDR2 SYGVKD. Between the trimmed V and J ends, which lost 3 bases and 7 bases, there was a span of 15 bases. This CDR3 has 14 amino acids. In nucleotides, the CDR3 is TGTGCCATCAGTGAAGTCGCTGGATTAGGTGGCTACACCTTC. It yields the protein CAISEVAGLGGYTF.

This clone was detected only once. The V gene is TRBV28, the J gene TRBJ2-7; the match to TRBD2 covers 14 bases. V was pared by 8 bases and J by 0 bases, with 12 bases of the junction left unmatched. Per the germline V gene, CDR1 is MDHEN and CDR2 is SYDVKM. This CDR3 has 18 amino acids. The CDR3 reads CASLASGLAGAFSYEQYF. CDR3 bases: TGTGCCAGCCTCGCATCGGGACTAGCGGGAGCGTTCTCCTACGAGCAGTACTTC.

The chain carries TRBV11-2 and TRBJ1-1; D perhaps matches TRBD1 (6 bases). CDR1 SGHAT and CDR2 FQNNGV come from the germline V gene. This CDR3 has 17 residues. The ends were cut back, 4 bases at V and 0 bases at J, with 18 bases in the middle. CDR3 region: CASSSRRGGIVNTEAFF. CDR3 coding DNA: TGTGCCAGCAGCTCGCGGAGGGGGGGAATAGTGAACACTGAAGCTTTCTTT.

This chain links TRBV5-1 with TRBJ2-1; 9 bases are shared with TRBD2. Unmatched junction bases numbered 6, after V lost 0 bases and J lost 5 bases. CDR1 SGHRS and CDR2 YFSETQ come from the germline V gene. There are 16 residues in the CDR3. The CDR3: CASSLAQTSGNNEQFF. CDR3 in DNA: TGCGCCAGCAGCTTGGCCCAGACTAGCGGTAACAATGAGCAGTTCTTC.

The V gene is TRBV5-1, the J gene TRBJ2-1; 8 nucleotides align to TRBD1. Trimming cost V 4 bases and J 3 bases; bases outside gene matches: 9. This CDR3 comprises 16 residues. Looked up from germline, CDR1 is SGHRS and CDR2 is YFSETQ. The CDR3 here is CASSLPSGGDYNEQFF. For the CDR3, the DNA is TGCGCCAGCAGCCTGCCATCAGGGGGCGACTACAATGAGCAGTTCTTC. The full variable domain, completed using reference TRBV5-1 and TRBJ2-1, is KAGVTQTPRYLIKTRGQQVTLSCSPISGHRSVSWYQQTPGQGLQFLFEYFSETQRNKGNFPGRFSGRQFSNSRSEMNVSTLELGDSALYLCASSLPSGGDYNEQFFGPGTRLTVL.

This chain joins TRBV20-1 and TRBJ2-5; D call uncertain. Germline loops: CDR1 DFQATT, CDR2 SNEGSKA (reference sequence). The CDR3 has 11 amino acids. With 6 bases removed from V and 1 base from J, the gap between germline ends came to 6 bases. In DNA, the CDR3 is TGCAGTGCGGGCCCCCAAGAGACCCAGTACTTC. Translating gives CSAGPQETQYF.

The rearrangement joins TRBV18 to TRBJ2-5; D gene ambiguous. This CDR3 is built from 13 residues. Germline CDR1 is KGHSH and CDR2 is LQKENI. The V end lost 2 bases, the J end lost 0 bases, and 4 bases lay between the germline ends. CDR3 DNA: TGTGCCAGCTCACCAACTCACCAAGAGACCCAGTACTTC. It yields the protein CASSPTHQETQYF.

The chain joins TRBV6-5 to TRBJ1-4; D is undetermined. This CDR3 spans 14 amino acids. Trimming shortened V by 6 bases and J by 0 bases, and 8 bases separated the two germline ends. CDR1 and CDR2 (germline): MNHEY, SVGAGI. Here the CDR3 DNA reads TGTGCCAGCAGGAGGACTGCAACTAATGAAAAACTGTTTTTT. It codes for CASRRTATNEKLFF.

This sequence joins TRBV28 and TRBJ2-4; 8 bases map to TRBD1. V was pared by 6 bases and J by 6 bases, with 16 bases of the junction left unmatched. Germline CDR1 and CDR2: MDHEN and SYDVKM. The CDR3 covers 17 residues. As DNA, the CDR3 is TGTGCCAGCAGCCTTTCCGGAGCAGGGGGCGTTTCAAACATTCAGTACTTC. This sequence encodes CASSLSGAGGVSNIQYF.

This clone was seen a handful of times. The V gene is TRBV5-5, the J gene TRBJ2-7; 9 bases agree with TRBD1. The CDR3 has 13 residues. Germline V gene lookup returns CDR1 SGHKS and CDR2 YYEKEE (reference sequence). With 10 bases clipped from V and 5 bases from J, the junction kept 10 bases outside the gene matches. CDR3: CAGHRDRAHEQYF. As DNA, the CDR3 is TGTGCCGGGCACCGGGACAGGGCCCACGAGCAGTACTTC.

The chain combines TRBV18 with TRBJ2-7; 8 bases are a match to TRBD2. CDR3 length equals 15 residues. Trimming cost V 3 bases and J 1 base; bases outside gene matches: 5. Germline V gene data show CDR1 as KGHSH and CDR2 as LQKENI. The CDR3 DNA sequence: TGTGCCAGCTCACCCGGGACTAGTTTATCCTACGAGCAGTACTTC. Its translation is CASSPGTSLSYEQYF.

This chain uses TRBV6-4 with TRBJ2-6; 8 bases align to TRBD1. V was clipped by 8 bases and J by 2 bases; unmatched bases: 5. Looked up from germline, CDR1 is MRHNA and CDR2 is SNTAGT. CDR3 length: 15 amino acids. The CDR3 sequence is CASGTGQPGANVLTF. The CDR3 DNA is TGTGCCAGCGGGACAGGTCAACCTGGGGCCAACGTCCTGACTTTC.

The gene calls are TRBV27 and TRBJ2-5; 8 bases fit TRBD2. This CDR3 spans 13 amino acids. CDR1 and CDR2 (germline): MNHEY, SMNVEV (reference sequence). With 10 bases clipped from V and 4 bases from J, the junction kept 8 bases outside the gene matches. CDR3 protein: CATGLVGRETQYF. For the CDR3, the DNA is TGTGCCACGGGACTAGTCGGGCGAGAGACCCAGTACTTC.

V usage is TRBV27 and J usage is TRBJ1-2, with TRBD1 matching over 8 bases. V shed 5 bases, J shed 4 bases, and the junction held 6 bases outside the gene matches. CDR3 length: 14 residues. Germline loops: CDR1 MNHEY, CDR2 SMNVEV (reference sequence). The CDR3 bases are TGTGCCAGCAGTCCTCAGGGGGCGGGCTATGGCTACACCTTC. It encodes CASSPQGAGYGYTF.

Only one count was recorded for this clone. V and J are TRBV4-1 and TRBJ2-2; D not certain. The CDR3 is made up of 13 amino acids. Germline CDR1 reads MGHRA; CDR2 reads YSYEKL. The germline V and J ends were trimmed by 4 bases and 2 bases, with 5 bases remaining between them. The CDR3 DNA is TGCGCCAGCAGCCTAGGCAACACCGGGGAGCTGTTTTTT. Translating it yields CASSLGNTGELFF.

The chain combines TRBV27 with TRBJ2-5; 10 positions match TRBD2. The CDR3 has 15 amino acids. With V trimmed by 2 bases and J by 4 bases, 4 bases remained unmatched. Germline assignment: CDR1 MNHEY and CDR2 SMNVEV (reference sequence). This chain's CDR3 is CASSLRSGRVETQYF. DNA for the CDR3: TGTGCCAGCAGTTTACGGAGCGGGAGGGTAGAGACCCAGTACTTC.

This chain links TRBV11-3 with TRBJ2-7; the match to TRBD1 covers 7 bases. The CDR3 is made up of 15 amino acids. V gave up 5 bases and J gave up 6 bases; unmatched junction bases: 13. Germline V lookup: CDR1 SGHNT, CDR2 YENEEA. CDR3 loop: CASSPPRGGAGEQYF. The CDR3 DNA reads TGTGCCAGCAGCCCCCCGAGAGGGGGCGCGGGCGAGCAGTACTTC.

The J gene is TRBJ2-5, the V gene TRBV5-6, with unresolved D. The germline V gene encodes CDR1 SGHDT and CDR2 YYEEEE. V was shortened by 1 base and J by 1 base, with 5 bases between the two germline ends. The CDR3 totals 13 residues. CDR3 DNA sequence: TGTGCCAGCAGCTTGTCCCCCCAAGAGACCCAGTACTTC. Translated: CASSLSPQETQYF.

The sample holds a few counts of this clone. V and J are TRBV7-2 and TRBJ2-3; D might be TRBD2 (5 bases). The CDR3 has 15 amino acids. With 5 bases removed from V and 4 bases from J, the gap between germline ends came to 16 bases. From germline, CDR1 is SGHTA and CDR2 FQGNSA. CDR3 DNA sequence: TGTGCCAGCAGCCATATCGAGGGAGTTGCAGATACGCAGTATTTT. Protein sequence: CASSHIEGVADTQYF.

This chain uses TRBV4-2 with TRBJ2-2; 8 nucleotides align to TRBD2. The CDR3 extends over 18 amino acids. V shed 3 bases, J shed 6 bases, and the junction held 15 bases outside the gene matches. Germline CDR1 and CDR2: LGHNA and YNFKEQ. CDR3 in amino acids: CASSHALRDGRGAGELFF. CDR3 coding DNA: TGTGCCAGCAGCCACGCCTTAAGGGACGGGAGGGGGGCCGGGGAGCTGTTTTTT.

This clone is labeled medium-sized. This chain connects TRBV5-1 to TRBJ2-2; D gene uncertain. Germline V gene lookup returns CDR1 SGHRS and CDR2 YFSETQ. Between the trimmed V and J ends, which lost 0 bases and 7 bases, there was a span of 7 bases. CDR3 size: 13 residues. The CDR3 nucleotides read TGCGCCAGCAGCTTGGAAGGGATCGGGGAGCTGTTTTTT. The encoded protein is CASSLEGIGELFF. The full variable domain, completed using reference TRBV5-1 and TRBJ2-2, is KAGVTQTPRYLIKTRGQQVTLSCSPISGHRSVSWYQQTPGQGLQFLFEYFSETQRNKGNFPGRFSGRQFSNSRSEMNVSTLELGDSALYLCASSLEGIGELFFGEGSRLTVL.

The chain is built from TRBV10-2 and TRBJ2-7; a weak D match, TRBD2 (6 bases). The V end was cut by 6 bases, the J end by 2 bases, with 8 bases between. The CDR3 runs to 12 residues. Germline-derived CDR1 and CDR2 are WSHSY and SAAADI. CDR3 amino acids: CASRGGAYEQYF. DNA of the CDR3: TGCGCCAGCAGGGGGGGAGCCTACGAGCAGTACTTC.